These T cell receptor beta chains were read from a single sample in a study of Ad26.COV2.S vaccination and SARS-CoV-2 variants. Generated by immunoSEQ multiplex PCR, the TCRdb table keeps only in-frame clones and is missing some. The repertoire holds over 400,000 clones, with roughly nine tenths as singletons. Here the sequenced sample was peripheral blood, taken in a trial of Ad26.COV2.S vaccine versus placebo. Receptor source: a person aged 18-65 years who received the Ad26.COV2.S COVID-19 vaccine or a placebo. Both conserved end residues are part of each CDR3. D genes are given only for firm matches. Size is stated for part of the rows, as once, few or many counts, or as a class when the clone is expanded.

TRBV2	.	.	16	TRBJ1-1	TGTGCCAGCAGTGAAGGAGGTGGGCAGTTGTTCCATGAAGCTTTCTTT	CASSEGGGQLFHEAFF
TRBV6-6	.	.	13	TRBJ1-1	TGTGCCAGCAGTTACTCCCAGCACACTGAAGCTTTCTTT	CASSYSQHTEAFF
TRBV2	.	.	16	TRBJ1-2	TGTGCCAGCACCCCCCTTGGGGGGGGACTGCGCTATGGCTACACCTTC	CASTPLGGGLRYGYTF
TRBV18	.	.	14	TRBJ2-3	TGTGCCAGCTCACCACCGGCTAGGGCAGATACGCAGTATTTT	CASSPPARADTQYF
TRBV9	.	few	16	TRBJ1-2	TGTGCCAGCAGCGTTGGCCAGGCGCTCCCCCGGGGTGGCTACACCTTC	CASSVGQALPRGGYTF
TRBV10-1	TRBD1	.	14	TRBJ2-7	TGCGCCAGCACTTGCGGGACAGGGGGCCACGAGCAGTACTTC	CASTCGTGGHEQYF
TRBV14	.	.	18	TRBJ1-4	TGTGCCAGCAGCCAAGCGTCCTTCTCGCCTGCAACTAATGAAAAACTGTTTTTT	CASSQASFSPATNEKLFF
TRBV6-2/TRBV6-3	.	.	12	TRBJ1-5	TGTGCCAGCAGTTGGCCCTTTCAGCCCCAGCATTTT	CASSWPFQPQHF
TRBV11-2	.	.	15	TRBJ1-2	TGTGCCAGCAGCTTAGATATCCGCTACGCTGGCGGCTACACCTTC	CASSLDIRYAGGYTF
TRBV7-3	.	few	15	TRBJ1-1	TGTGCCAGCAGCAGAGACAGATTGGCGAACACTGAAGCTTTCTTT	CASSRDRLANTEAFF
TRBV18	.	.	15	TRBJ1-3	TGTGCCAGCTCACCACCAGAAAGGTCTGGAAACACCATATATTTT	CASSPPERSGNTIYF
TRBV7-3	.	.	16	TRBJ2-2	TGTGCCAGCAGCTTTTCGAGTTCTTGGAACACCGGGGAGCTGTTTTTT	CASSFSSSWNTGELFF
TRBV14	.	once	12	TRBJ2-5	TGTGCCAGCAGCCAAGGACGAGAGACCCAGTACTTC	CASSQGRETQYF
TRBV7-2	.	.	14	TRBJ2-1	TGTGCCAGCAGCTTATATTGGGGTGAAAATGAGCAGTTCTTC	CASSLYWGENEQFF
TRBV2	.	.	14	TRBJ2-2	TGTGCCAGCGCCGAAATCGCGAACACCGGGGAGCTGTTTTTT	CASAEIANTGELFF
TRBV5-8	TRBD2	.	16	TRBJ2-5	TGTGCCAGCAGCTACGAAACGGGGGGGGCTTCTGAGACCCAGTACTTC	CASSYETGGASETQYF
TRBV7-2	.	.	15	TRBJ2-2	TGTGCCAGCAGCTTACGGACTTTTAACACCGGGGAGCTGTTTTTT	CASSLRTFNTGELFF
TRBV2	.	.	15	TRBJ1-5	TGTGCCAGCAGTCCGGGGGAGGGGACCAATCAGCCCCAGCATTTT	CASSPGEGTNQPQHF
TRBV7-2	.	.	13	TRBJ2-7	TGTGCCAGCAGCTCGCCGGGACTCTACGAGCAGTACTTC	CASSSPGLYEQYF
TRBV18	TRBD2	.	18	TRBJ2-3	TGTGCCAGCTCACCACCGCTGGCTAGCGGGGGGGATCCAGATACGCAGTATTTT	CASSPPLASGGDPDTQYF
TRBV4-3	.	.	13	TRBJ2-7	TGCGCCAGCAGCCAAGTGTTTCTCGGAGAGCAGTACTTC	CASSQVFLGEQYF
TRBV24-1	.	.	19	TRBJ2-1	TGTGCCACCAGTGATTTTTATAATTGGAGCGGGACAGTTTACAATGAGCAGTTCTTC	CATSDFYNWSGTVYNEQFF
TRBV5-1	.	.	14	TRBJ2-1	TGCGCCAGCAGCTCCAGTCAGGGGTACAATGAGCAGTTCTTC	CASSSSQGYNEQFF
TRBV7-9	TRBD1	few	16	TRBJ2-7	TGTGCCAGCACTCTAACTGTCGGGACAGCCACCTACGAGCAGTACTTC	CASTLTVGTATYEQYF